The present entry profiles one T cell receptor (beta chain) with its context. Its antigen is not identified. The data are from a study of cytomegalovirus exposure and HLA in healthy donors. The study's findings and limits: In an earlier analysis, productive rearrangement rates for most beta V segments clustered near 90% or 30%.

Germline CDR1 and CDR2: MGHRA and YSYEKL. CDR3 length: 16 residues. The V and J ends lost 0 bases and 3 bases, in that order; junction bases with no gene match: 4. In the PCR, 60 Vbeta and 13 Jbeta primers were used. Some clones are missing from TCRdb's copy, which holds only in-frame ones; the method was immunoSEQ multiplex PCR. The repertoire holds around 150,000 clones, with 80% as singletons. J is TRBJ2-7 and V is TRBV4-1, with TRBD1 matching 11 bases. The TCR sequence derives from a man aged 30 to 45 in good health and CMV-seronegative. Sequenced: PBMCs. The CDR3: CASSQEEGTGGYEQYF. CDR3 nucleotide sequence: TGCGCCAGCAGCCAAGAAGAGGGGACAGGGGGCTACGAGCAGTACTTC.